The 26 T cell receptor beta chains below all came from one sample that was sequenced in a study of blood T cell repertoires in COVID-19. The assay was immunoSEQ multiplex PCR, and TCRdb's table has in-frame clones only and misses some. The sample includes fewer than 200,000 clones, roughly 91% seen only once; the top ten take approximately 5%. Sequenced: peripheral blood. The receptors were gathered from a man younger than 30 with COVID-19, enrolled during active disease.

The chain employs TRBV7-6 and TRBJ2-1; 8 nucleotides agree with TRBD2. The CDR3 runs to 16 residues. Losses at the gene ends were 5 bases for V and 6 bases for J; bases not matched to a gene: 12. CDR1 and CDR2 from the germline V gene are SGHVS and FNYEAQ. CDR3 DNA sequence: TGTGCCAGCAGCCACGCGGTAGCGGGACCCCTCAATGAGCAGTTCTTC. It encodes CASSHAVAGPLNEQFF. The complete variable domain, with remaining parts taken from reference TRBV7-6 and TRBJ2-1, reads GAGVSQSPRYKVTKRGQDVALRCDPISGHVSLYWYRQALGQGPEFLTYFNYEAQQDKSGLPNDRFSAERPEGSISTLTIQRTEQRDSAMYRCASSHAVAGPLNEQFFGPGTRLTVL.

This chain links TRBV7-6 with TRBJ2-3; 12 nucleotides agree with TRBD2. The germline gives CDR1 SGHVS, CDR2 FNYEAQ. The CDR3 loop spans 16 amino acids. J was trimmed by 1 base and V by 4 bases; bases with no gene match: 3. The CDR3 spells CASSSWTSGGTDTQYF. CDR3 bases: TGTGCCAGCAGCTCGTGGACTAGCGGGGGCACAGATACGCAGTATTTT.

A remark on this clone: This same CDR3 is encoded by further DNA sequences in the sample. V usage is TRBV4-3 and J usage is TRBJ2-7, with 10 bases fitting TRBD2. The V gene end was trimmed by 0 bases and the J gene end by 2 bases; junction bases not matched to a gene: 4. The CDR3 runs 16 residues. The germline gives CDR1 LGHNA, CDR2 YSLEER. CDR3: CASSQDRLAGAYEQYF. The CDR3, as DNA: TGCGCCAGCAGCCAAGATAGGCTAGCGGGAGCCTACGAGCAGTACTTC.

The chain recombines TRBV28 with TRBJ1-2; no definite D call. Trimming removed 5 bases from V and 9 bases from J, with 16 bases in between. The CDR3 totals 13 residues. The V gene's germline CDR1 is MDHEN and CDR2 SYDVKM. CDR3 nucleotides: TGTGCCAGCAGTAGGACTTCGGGGAGCCGCTACACCTTC. It codes for CASSRTSGSRYTF.

The gene calls are TRBV7-9 and TRBJ2-7; TRBD1 is a possible D gene (6 bases). V lost 2 bases to trimming and J lost 5 bases, with 19 bases between them. Germline V gene lookup returns CDR1 SEHNR and CDR2 FQNEAQ (reference sequence). CDR3 length: 16 amino acids. The CDR3 DNA sequence: TGTGCCAGCAGCTTACACCCCAACAGGGAATTCGACGAGCAGTACTTC. Translation gives CASSLHPNREFDEQYF.

The chain links TRBV7-8 to TRBJ1-3; the D is unclear. Germline V gives CDR1 SGHVS, CDR2 FQNEAQ. Trimming took off 6 bases at V and 2 bases at J, with 11 bases between the two ends. The CDR3 has 14 residues. In DNA, the CDR3 is TGTGCCAGCAGTCTCTGGGCAGCTGGAAACACCATATATTTT. Its translation is CASSLWAAGNTIYF.

A remark on this clone: Different DNA sequences within this sample yield the same CDR3. The chain has TRBV6-5 and TRBJ2-7; 10 positions agree with TRBD2. Germline assignment: CDR1 MNHEY and CDR2 SVGAGI. This CDR3 contains 16 residues. V lost 0 bases to trimming and J lost 2 bases; unmatched junction nucleotides: 4. CDR3 in DNA: TGTGCCAGCAGTTACTCCGGGCTAGCGGGAGCCTACGAGCAGTACTTC. Its protein is CASSYSGLAGAYEQYF.

The chain is built from TRBV5-1 and TRBJ2-3, with 10 bases fitting TRBD2. V shed 0 bases and J 5 bases; nucleotides not matched to a gene: 3. CDR1 SGHRS and CDR2 YFSETQ come from the germline V gene. The CDR3 totals 15 residues. The CDR3 DNA is TGCGCCAGCAGCTTGGATCTAGCGGGAGTAGATACGCAGTATTTT. As protein: CASSLDLAGVDTQYF.

This sequence joins TRBV6-6 and TRBJ1-1; D is possibly TRBD1 (6 bases). CDR1 and CDR2 from the germline V gene are MNHNY and SVGAGI (reference sequence). V lost 9 bases and J 4 bases, leaving 12 bases between the germline ends. The CDR3 is 12 residues long. The DNA for the CDR3 is TGTGCCAGTTACAGGGATTCCACTGAAGCTTTCTTT. This codes for CASYRDSTEAFF.

The chain carries TRBV5-4 and TRBJ1-6; D is unresolved. This CDR3 comprises 16 residues. V dropped 0 bases and J dropped 0 bases, with 7 bases sitting between them. Germline assignment: CDR1 SGHNT and CDR2 YYREEE (reference sequence). CDR3: CASSLETPSYNSPLHF. Written as DNA, the CDR3 is TGTGCCAGCAGCTTGGAGACACCCTCCTATAATTCACCCCTCCACTTT.

CDR3 nucleotides: TGTGCCAGCAGCTTAATGTGGACTAGGGCCTACGAGCAGTACTTC. It yields the protein CASSLMWTRAYEQYF. This sequence joins TRBV7-2 and TRBJ2-7; TRBD2 matches 7 bases. V trimming: 2 bases; J trimming: 2 bases; junction bases outside the gene matches: 6. The CDR3 loop spans 15 amino acids. The germline V gene has CDR1 SGHTA and CDR2 FQGNSA.

The rearrangement uses TRBV4-1 and TRBJ2-6, with unresolved D. Trimming took 7 bases from V and 0 from J, leaving 13 bases between them. Looked up from germline, CDR1 is MGHRA and CDR2 is YSYEKL. The CDR3 length is 16 residues. The CDR3 loop is CASNTFSPSGANVLTF. The CDR3 nucleotides read TGCGCCAGCAACACCTTCTCCCCCTCTGGGGCCAACGTCCTGACTTTC.

The V gene is TRBV28, the J gene TRBJ1-5, with D uncertain. The CDR3 loop spans 13 amino acids. Trimming took 5 bases from V and 3 from J, leaving 8 bases between them. The germline gives CDR1 MDHEN, CDR2 SYDVKM. The CDR3 region is CASSAGINQPQHF. The CDR3 DNA reads as TGTGCCAGCAGTGCCGGGATCAATCAGCCCCAGCATTTT.

The rearrangement links TRBV9 to TRBJ1-4, with D hard to call. The CDR3 has 13 residues. Germline CDR1 and CDR2: SGDLS and YYNGEE. V gave up 5 bases and J gave up 2 bases, with 7 bases separating them. As DNA, the CDR3 is TGTGCCAGCAGTGCAGCGACTAATGAAAAACTGTTTTTT. It specifies CASSAATNEKLFF.

In DNA, the CDR3 is TGTGCCAGCAGCTTATTCGGACTAGGAGACACTCAGTTCTTC. It codes for CASSLFGLGDTQFF. The J gene is TRBJ2-1, the V gene TRBV7-8; 7 positions match TRBD2. The CDR3 contains 14 residues. The V gene end was trimmed by 2 bases and the J gene end by 13 bases; junction bases not matched to a gene: 11. Germline values: CDR1 SGHVS, CDR2 FQNEAQ.

V is TRBV19 and J is TRBJ2-7, with D possibly matching TRBD2 (5 bases). Germline lookup yields CDR1 LNHDA and CDR2 SQIVND (reference sequence). The CDR3 contains 13 residues. Between the trimmed V and J ends, which lost 6 bases and 4 bases, there was a span of 13 bases. CDR3 DNA sequence: TGTGCCAGTAGCCCCACTACTAGTTACGAGCAGTACTTC. Protein sequence: CASSPTTSYEQYF.

Note on this clone: This sample includes further DNA sequences coding for the same CDR3. The chain recombines TRBV19 with TRBJ1-5, with D possibly being TRBD1 (5 bases). The CDR3 has 13 residues. With 5 bases removed from V and 6 bases from J, the gap between germline ends came to 11 bases. The V gene's germline CDR1 is LNHDA and CDR2 SQIVND (reference sequence). The CDR3 loop reads CASSPGPGQPQHF. CDR3 sequence (DNA): TGTGCCAGTAGTCCAGGGCCAGGTCAGCCCCAGCATTTT.

The chain links TRBV13 to TRBJ1-1; D possibly corresponds to TRBD1 (6 bases). Per germline, CDR1 PRHDT and CDR2 FYEKMQ (reference sequence). Trimming took 3 bases from V and 1 from J, leaving 6 bases between them. The CDR3 is 13 residues long. The CDR3 region is CASSLGQNTEAFF. Written as DNA, the CDR3 is TGTGCCAGCAGCTTGGGACAGAACACTGAAGCTTTCTTT. Together with reference TRBV13 and TRBJ1-1, the CDR3 gives the full variable domain: AAGVIQSPRHLIKEKRETATLKCYPIPRHDTVYWYQQGPGQDPQFLISFYEKMQSDKGSIPDRFSAQQFSDYHSELNMSSLELGDSALYFCASSLGQNTEAFFGQGTRLTVV.

The chain employs TRBV23-1 and TRBJ1-3; 7 bases are a match to TRBD1. TRBV23-1 is sorted into the ORF group, with uncertain function. V gave up 2 bases and J gave up 8 bases; unmatched junction bases: 12. The CDR3 is made up of 16 amino acids. The CDR3, as DNA: TGCGCCAGCAGTCAAACCCCAGGGGGTTCGGGACACACCATATATTTT. Translating it yields CASSQTPGGSGHTIYF.

This clone has more than one count but fewer than ten. The V gene is TRBV5-4, the J gene TRBJ2-7; tentative D call: TRBD2 (6 bases). Germline V CDR1 and CDR2: SGHNT, YYREEE (reference sequence). V lost 1 base, J lost 3 bases, and 11 bases lay in between. The CDR3 consists of 14 residues. The CDR3 sequence: CASSLQNSGYEQYF. For the CDR3, the DNA is TGTGCCAGCAGCTTGCAAAATAGCGGCTACGAGCAGTACTTC.

This sequence joins TRBV4-1 and TRBJ1-2; no firm D call. This CDR3 contains 15 residues. Germline V gene data show CDR1 as MGHRA and CDR2 as YSYEKL. Trimming removed 0 bases from V and 4 bases from J, with 12 bases in between. CDR3 nucleotides: TGCGCCAGCAGCCAAGAAGTCCAGGTTTCCTATGGCTACACCTTC. This translates into CASSQEVQVSYGYTF.

J is TRBJ1-2 and V is TRBV3-1 (or the pseudogene TRBV3-2), with D hard to call. The CDR3 length is 14 residues. V gave up 0 bases and J gave up 4 bases, with 9 bases separating them. Germline values: CDR1 LGHDT, CDR2 YNNKEL (reference sequence). This CDR3 reads CASSQDPVGYGYTF. The CDR3 DNA sequence: TGTGCCAGCAGCCAAGATCCGGTCGGCTATGGCTACACCTTC.

The sample holds one count of this clone. This rearrangement joins TRBV4-3 to TRBJ2-7; no definite D call. The CDR3 loop spans 15 amino acids. Between the trimmed V and J ends, which lost 1 base and 0 bases, there was a span of 10 bases. The germline V gene has CDR1 LGHNA and CDR2 YSLEER. CDR3 in amino acids: CASSQVWAASYEQYF. As DNA, the CDR3 is TGCGCCAGCAGCCAAGTCTGGGCTGCCTCCTACGAGCAGTACTTC.

The CDR3 is CASSSVHYGYTF. The CDR3 coding sequence is TGTGCCAGCAGTTCCGTCCACTATGGCTACACCTTC. The rearrangement joins TRBV6-2 or TRBV6-3 to TRBJ1-2, with D uncertain. This CDR3 has 12 residues. V was clipped by 4 bases and J by 3 bases, with 6 bases between them. CDR1 and CDR2 (germline): MNHEY, SVGEGT.

The gene calls are TRBV5-6 and TRBJ2-2, with TRBD1 matching over 11 bases. Germline loops: CDR1 SGHDT, CDR2 YYEEEE. The CDR3 covers 16 residues. After removal of 4 bases from V and 4 bases from J, the junction contained 6 bases not matched to a gene. CDR3 sequence (DNA): TGTGCCAGCAGCGGACAGGGGGCTGAGATCACCGGGGAGCTGTTTTTT. Protein product: CASSGQGAEITGELFF.

The genes are TRBV29-1 and TRBJ2-7, with TRBD2 matching 9 bases. This CDR3 has 13 amino acids. The germline gives CDR1 SQVTM, CDR2 ANQGSEA. The trim removed 1 base at V and 6 bases at J, leaving 4 bases unmatched. The CDR3 here is CSVEGGTSSEQYF. The CDR3 DNA reads TGCAGCGTTGAAGGCGGGACTAGCAGCGAGCAGTACTTC.